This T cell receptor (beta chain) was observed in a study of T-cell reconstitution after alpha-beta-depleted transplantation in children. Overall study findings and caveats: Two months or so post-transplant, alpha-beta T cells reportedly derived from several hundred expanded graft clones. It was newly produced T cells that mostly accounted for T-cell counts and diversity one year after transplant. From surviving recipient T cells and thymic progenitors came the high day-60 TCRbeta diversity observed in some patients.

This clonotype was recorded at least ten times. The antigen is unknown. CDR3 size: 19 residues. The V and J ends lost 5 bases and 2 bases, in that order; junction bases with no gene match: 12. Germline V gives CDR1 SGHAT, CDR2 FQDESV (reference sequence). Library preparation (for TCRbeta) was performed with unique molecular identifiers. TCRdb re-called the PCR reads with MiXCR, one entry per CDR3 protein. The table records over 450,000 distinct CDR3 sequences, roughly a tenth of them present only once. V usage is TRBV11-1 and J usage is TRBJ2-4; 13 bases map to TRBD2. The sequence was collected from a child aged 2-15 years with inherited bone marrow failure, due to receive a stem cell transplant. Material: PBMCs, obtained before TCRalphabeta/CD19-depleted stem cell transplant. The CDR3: CASSPRLAGGSGTKNIQYF. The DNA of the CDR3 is TGTGCCAGCAGCCCCCGACTAGCGGGAGGATCTGGGACCAAAAACATTCAGTACTTC.